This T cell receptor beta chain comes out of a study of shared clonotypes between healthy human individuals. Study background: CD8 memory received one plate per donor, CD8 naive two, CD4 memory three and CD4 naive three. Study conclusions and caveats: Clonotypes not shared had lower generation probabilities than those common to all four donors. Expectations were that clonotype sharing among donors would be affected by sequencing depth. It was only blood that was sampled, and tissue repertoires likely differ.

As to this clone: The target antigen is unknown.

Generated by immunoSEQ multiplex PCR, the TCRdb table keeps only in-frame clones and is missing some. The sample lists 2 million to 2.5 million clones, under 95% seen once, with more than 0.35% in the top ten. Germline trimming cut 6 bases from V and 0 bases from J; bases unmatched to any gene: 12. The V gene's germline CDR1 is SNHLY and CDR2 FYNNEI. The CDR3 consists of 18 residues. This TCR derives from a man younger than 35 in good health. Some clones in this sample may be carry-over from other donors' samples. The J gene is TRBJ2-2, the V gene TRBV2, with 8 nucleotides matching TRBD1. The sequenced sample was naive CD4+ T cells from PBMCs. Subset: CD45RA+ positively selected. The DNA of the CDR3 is TGTGCCAGCAGAATTCCCCAAGGGGGACAGGCGAACACCGGGGAGCTGTTTTTT. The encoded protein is CASRIPQGGQANTGELFF.